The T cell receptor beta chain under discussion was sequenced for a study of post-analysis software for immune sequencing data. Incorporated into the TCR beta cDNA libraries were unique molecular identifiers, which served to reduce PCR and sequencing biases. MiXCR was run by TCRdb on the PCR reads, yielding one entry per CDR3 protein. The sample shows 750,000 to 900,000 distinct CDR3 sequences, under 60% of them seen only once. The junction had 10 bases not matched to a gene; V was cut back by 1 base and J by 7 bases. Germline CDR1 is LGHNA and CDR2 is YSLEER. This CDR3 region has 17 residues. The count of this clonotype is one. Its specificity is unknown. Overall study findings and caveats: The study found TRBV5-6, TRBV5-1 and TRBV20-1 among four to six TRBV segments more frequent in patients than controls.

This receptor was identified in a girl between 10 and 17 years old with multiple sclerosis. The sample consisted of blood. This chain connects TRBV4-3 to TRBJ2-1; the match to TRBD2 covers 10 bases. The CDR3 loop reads CASSQVGLAGVWNEQFF. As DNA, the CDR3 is TGCGCCAGCAGCCAAGTGGGGCTAGCGGGAGTCTGGAATGAGCAGTTCTTC.